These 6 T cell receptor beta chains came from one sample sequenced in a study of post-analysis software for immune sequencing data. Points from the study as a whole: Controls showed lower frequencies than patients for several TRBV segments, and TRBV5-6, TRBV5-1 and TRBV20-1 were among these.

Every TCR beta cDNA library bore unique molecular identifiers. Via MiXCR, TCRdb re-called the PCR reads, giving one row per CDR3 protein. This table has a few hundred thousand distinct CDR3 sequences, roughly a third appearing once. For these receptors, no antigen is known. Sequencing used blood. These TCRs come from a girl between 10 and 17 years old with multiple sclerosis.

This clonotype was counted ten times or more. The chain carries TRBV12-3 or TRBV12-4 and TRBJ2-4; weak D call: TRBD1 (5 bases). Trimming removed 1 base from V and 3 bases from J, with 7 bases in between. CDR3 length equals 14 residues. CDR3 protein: CASSLDRSKNIQYF. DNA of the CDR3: TGTGCCAGCAGTTTAGACAGGAGCAAAAACATTCAGTACTTC.

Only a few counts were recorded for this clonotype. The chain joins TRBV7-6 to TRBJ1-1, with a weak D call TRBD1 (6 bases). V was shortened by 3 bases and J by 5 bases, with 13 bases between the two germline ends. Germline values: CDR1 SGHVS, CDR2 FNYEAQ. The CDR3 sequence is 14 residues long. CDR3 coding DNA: TGTGCCAGCAGCTTCTCAGGGGCCAGGACTGAAGCTTTCTTT. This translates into CASSFSGARTEAFF.

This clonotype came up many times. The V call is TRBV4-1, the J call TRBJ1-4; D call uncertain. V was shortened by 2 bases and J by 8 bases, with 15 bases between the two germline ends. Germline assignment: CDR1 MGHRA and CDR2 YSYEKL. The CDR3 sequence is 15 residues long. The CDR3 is CASSQKPRADEKLFF. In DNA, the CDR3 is TGCGCCAGCAGCCAAAAACCCCGAGCGGACGAAAAACTGTTTTTT.

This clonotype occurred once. CDR3 bases: TGCGCCAGCAGCCCTTACCGGGACGGACGCCCCTACGAGCAGTACTTC. Protein sequence: CASSPYRDGRPYEQYF. V is TRBV5-1 and J is TRBJ2-7; D is tentatively TRBD1 or TRBD2 (5 bases each). This CDR3 is 16 amino acids long. The germline V gene encodes CDR1 SGHRS and CDR2 YFSETQ. V gave up 4 bases and J gave up 2 bases, with 19 bases separating them.

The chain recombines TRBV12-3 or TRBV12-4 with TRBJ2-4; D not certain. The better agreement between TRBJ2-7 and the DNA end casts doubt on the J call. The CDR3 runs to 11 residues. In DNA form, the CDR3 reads TGTGCCAGCAGTTCACTTGCCGAGCAGTACTTC. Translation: CASSSLAEQYF.

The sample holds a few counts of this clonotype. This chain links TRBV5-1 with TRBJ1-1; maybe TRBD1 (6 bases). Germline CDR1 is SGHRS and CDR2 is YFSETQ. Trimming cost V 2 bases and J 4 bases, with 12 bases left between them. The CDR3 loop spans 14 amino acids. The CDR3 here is CASSFSGVGTEAFF. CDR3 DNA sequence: TGCGCCAGCAGCTTTTCAGGGGTCGGCACTGAAGCTTTCTTT. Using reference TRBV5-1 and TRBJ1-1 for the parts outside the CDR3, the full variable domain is KAGVTQTPRYLIKTRGQQVTLSCSPISGHRSVSWYQQTPGQGLQFLFEYFSETQRNKGNFPGRFSGRQFSNSRSEMNVSTLELGDSALYLCASSFSGVGTEAFFGQGTRLTVV.